The 23 T cell receptor beta chains listed next were all sequenced from one sample in a study of CD8+ T cells in alopecia areata. Investigators isolated RNA and reverse transcribed it into cDNA to act as the sequencing template. The protocol was immunoSEQ multiplex PCR, while the TCRdb copy is restricted to in-frame clones and leaves out a portion. The sample has fewer than 150,000 clones; 56% are singletons. Treatment denoted: oral pan-JAK inhibitor, 5-10 mg twice daily. This specimen consisted of CD4+ T cells sorted from blood, obtained at week 24, from a patient treated with tofacitinib. The receptors were sampled from a human donor with alopecia areata.

The V call is TRBV7-2, the J call TRBJ2-1, with no clear D. V dropped 1 base and J dropped 0 bases, with 7 bases sitting between them. CDR1 and CDR2 (germline): SGHTA, FQGNSA. The CDR3 has 15 residues. In DNA, the CDR3 is TGTGCCAGCAGCTTAGACGTAAGCTCCTACAATGAGCAGTTCTTC. This codes for CASSLDVSSYNEQFF.

This clone was seen a handful of times. This chain uses TRBV29-1 with TRBJ2-5, with D unclear. CDR3 length: 13 amino acids. Germline V gene data show CDR1 as SQVTM and CDR2 as ANQGSEA. Trimming removed 1 base from V and 2 bases from J, with 8 bases in between. In DNA, the CDR3 is TGCAGCGTTGAAGTCCAGAGTCAAGAGACCCAGTACTTC. Protein product: CSVEVQSQETQYF.

This clone was counted once. The chain is built from TRBV30 and TRBJ2-1; D uncertain. The CDR3 runs to 11 residues. Trimming stripped 1 base from V and 10 bases from J, with 8 bases between. Germline V lookup: CDR1 GTSNPN, CDR2 SVGIG (reference sequence). CDR3 DNA: TGTGCCTGGAGTGCCTTAGAGGAGCAGTTCTTC. It encodes CAWSALEEQFF.

This chain joins TRBV28 and TRBJ2-7; the D gene could be TRBD1 or TRBD2 (5 bases each). CDR1 is MDHEN, CDR2 SYDVKM, per germline. The CDR3 runs 12 residues. V lost 7 bases and J 3 bases, leaving 10 bases between the germline ends. The CDR3 loop reads CASTLGDYEQYF. The CDR3 coding sequence is TGTGCCAGCACCCTGGGGGACTACGAGCAGTACTTC.

J is TRBJ1-1 and V is TRBV18, with unresolved D. V lost 0 bases to trimming and J lost 5 bases, with 7 bases between them. Germline CDR1 reads KGHSH; CDR2 reads LQKENI. The CDR3 loop spans 13 amino acids. The CDR3 DNA reads as TGTGCCAGCTCACCACCGACCGTTACTGAAGCTTTCTTT. Its translation: CASSPPTVTEAFF. The full variable domain, with the rest looked up from reference TRBV18 and TRBJ1-1, is NAGVMQNPRHLVRRRGQEARLRCSPMKGHSHVYWYRQLPEEGLKFMVYLQKENIIDESGMPKERFSAEFPKEGPSILRIQQVVRGDSAAYFCASSPPTVTEAFFGQGTRLTVV.

This clone was counted a few times. V gene TRBV4-2 combines with J gene TRBJ1-4, with no clear D. Germline V gene data show CDR1 as LGHNA and CDR2 as YNFKEQ. The CDR3 is 15 amino acids. The V gene lost 0 bases and the J gene lost 4 bases, with 9 bases spanning the gap. The CDR3 DNA sequence: TGTGCCAGCAGCCAAGAGGTTAGGCTTAATGAAAAACTGTTTTTT. Its translation is CASSQEVRLNEKLFF.

The gene calls are TRBV5-1 and TRBJ2-5, with D perhaps matching TRBD2 (6 bases). The CDR3 consists of 15 residues. Germline V gene sequence: CDR1 SGHRS, CDR2 YFSETQ. Trimming took off 2 bases at V and 2 bases at J, with 13 bases between the two ends. The CDR3 DNA follows: TGCGCCAGCAGCTTTGCCGGGAGCAGACAAGAGACCCAGTACTTC. Translating it yields CASSFAGSRQETQYF. Full variable domain (outside the CDR3, taken from reference TRBV5-1 and TRBJ2-5): KAGVTQTPRYLIKTRGQQVTLSCSPISGHRSVSWYQQTPGQGLQFLFEYFSETQRNKGNFPGRFSGRQFSNSRSEMNVSTLELGDSALYLCASSFAGSRQETQYFGPGTRLLVL.

This rearrangement joins TRBV25-1 to TRBJ1-6; D perhaps matches TRBD1 (6 bases). Germline V gives CDR1 MGHDK, CDR2 SYGVNS. The length of the CDR3 is 14 residues. V lost 3 bases and J lost 13, with 16 bases in between. The CDR3 reads CASSDGGGQRPLHF. The CDR3 DNA sequence: TGTGCCAGCAGTGACGGGGGCGGACAAAGGCCCCTCCACTTT.

The chain uses TRBV29-1 and TRBJ1-4; no clear D gene. With 4 bases removed from V and 10 bases from J, the gap between germline ends came to 10 bases. CDR1 and CDR2 from the germline V gene are SQVTM and ANQGSEA. The CDR3 extends over 11 amino acids. CDR3 loop: CSVGFGGKLFF. The CDR3 DNA sequence: TGCAGCGTTGGGTTTGGCGGAAAACTGTTTTTT.

This clone was detected a few times. This chain uses TRBV29-1 with TRBJ2-1; possibly TRBD1 or TRBD2 for D (6 bases each). CDR1 is SQVTM and CDR2 is ANQGSEA in the germline V gene. V was pared by 4 bases and J by 7 bases, with 8 bases between. There are 11 residues in the CDR3. CDR3 in amino acids: CSVGRGNEQFF. CDR3 nucleotide sequence: TGCAGCGTTGGGAGGGGGAATGAGCAGTTCTTC.

This rearrangement joins TRBV11-2 to TRBJ2-7; D gene uncertain. This CDR3 region has 13 residues. CDR1 is SGHAT and CDR2 is FQNNGV in the germline V gene. V lost 1 base and J 5 bases, leaving 9 bases between the germline ends. CDR3 DNA: TGTGCCAGCAGCTTAGCCCCTTGGGACGAGCAGTACTTC. This translates into CASSLAPWDEQYF.

The chain carries TRBV30 and TRBJ2-5; D unclear. This CDR3 comprises 12 residues. V was trimmed by 5 bases and J by 3 bases, leaving 10 bases between them. CDR1 GTSNPN and CDR2 SVGIG come from the germline V gene (reference sequence). The CDR3 reads CAWGTREETQYF. CDR3 in DNA: TGTGCCTGGGGTACAAGGGAAGAGACCCAGTACTTC.

The V gene is TRBV7-2, the J gene TRBJ1-5; D unresolved. Germline CDR1 SGHTA, CDR2 FQGNSA. V lost 1 base and J 6 bases, leaving 7 bases between the germline ends. The CDR3 is 13 residues long. The CDR3 DNA is TGTGCCAGCAGCTTAGGGGCAGGTCAGCCCCAGCATTTT. The encoded protein is CASSLGAGQPQHF.

This chain connects TRBV29-1 to TRBJ2-5; TRBD1 matches at 7 bases. Trimming cost V 6 bases and J 3 bases; bases outside gene matches: 4. CDR1 and CDR2 (germline): SQVTM, ANQGSEA. The CDR3 is 12 residues long. DNA of the CDR3: TGCAGCGTAACAGGGGCGAAAGAGACCCAGTACTTC. This translates into CSVTGAKETQYF.

The V gene is TRBV4-3, the J gene TRBJ1-2; TRBD1 might be the D (5 bases). Germline CDR1 is LGHNA and CDR2 is YSLEER. The CDR3 loop spans 14 amino acids. With 1 base removed from V and 3 bases from J, the gap between germline ends came to 9 bases. The CDR3 loop reads CASSQAWGDYGYTF. In DNA form, the CDR3 reads TGCGCCAGCAGCCAAGCCTGGGGGGACTATGGCTACACCTTC.

V is TRBV7-2 and J is TRBJ1-3; TRBD1 might be the D (5 bases). Germline CDR1 is SGHTA and CDR2 is FQGNSA. V was clipped by 2 bases and J by 4 bases, with 15 bases between them. There are 16 residues in the CDR3. CDR3 protein: CASSLFGRGIGNTIYF. The DNA for the CDR3 is TGTGCCAGCAGCTTATTCGGCCGGGGGATCGGAAACACCATATATTTT. The full variable domain, with the rest looked up from reference TRBV7-2 and TRBJ1-3, is GAGVSQSPSNKVTEKGKDVELRCDPISGHTALYWYRQSLGQGLEFLIYFQGNSAPDKSGLPSDRFSAERTGGSVSTLTIQRTQQEDSAVYLCASSLFGRGIGNTIYFGEGSWLTVV.

This clone was observed a handful of times. CDR3 region: CASSLDRVLSPLHF. CDR3 DNA: TGTGCCAGCAGTCTAGACAGGGTGTTATCACCCCTCCACTTT. This chain links TRBV2 with TRBJ1-6; 7 bases map to TRBD1. The germline V gene encodes CDR1 SNHLY and CDR2 FYNNEI. After removal of 5 bases from V and 10 bases from J, the junction contained 8 bases not matched to a gene. The CDR3 loop spans 14 amino acids.

V and J are TRBV30 and TRBJ1-5; D is undetermined. With 2 bases removed from V and 6 bases from J, the gap between germline ends came to 11 bases. Germline-derived CDR1 and CDR2 are GTSNPN and SVGIG (reference sequence). The CDR3 totals 13 residues. CDR3 DNA sequence: TGTGCCTGGAGTTTCGACCCTATTCAGCCCCAGCATTTT. This sequence encodes CAWSFDPIQPQHF. Variable domain in full (rest from reference TRBV30 and TRBJ1-5): SQTIHQWPATLVQPVGSPLSLECTVEGTSNPNLYWYRQAAGRGLQLLFYSVGIGQISSEVPQNLSASRPQDRQFILSSKKLLLSDSGFYLCAWSFDPIQPQHFGDGTRLSIL.

The chain employs TRBV29-1 and TRBJ2-3; 8 bases agree with TRBD1. The CDR3 is made up of 14 amino acids. Germline V gene lookup returns CDR1 SQVTM and CDR2 ANQGSEA. V was pared by 8 bases and J by 5 bases, with 12 bases of the junction left unmatched. The CDR3 coding sequence is TGCAGCTCCTCCCCGGGCAGGGGGCAAGATACGCAGTATTTT. It yields the protein CSSSPGRGQDTQYF.

The chain employs TRBV5-1 and TRBJ1-3; D is unclear. V gave up 1 base and J gave up 0 bases, with 14 bases separating them. The V gene's germline CDR1 is SGHRS and CDR2 YFSETQ. CDR3 length: 17 amino acids. CDR3 protein: CASSLRTPETSGNTIYF. The CDR3 DNA follows: TGCGCCAGCAGCTTGAGGACGCCCGAAACCTCTGGAAACACCATATATTTT.

V usage is TRBV7-9 and J usage is TRBJ2-3, with D perhaps TRBD1 (5 bases). This CDR3 contains 12 residues. Germline V gene lookup returns CDR1 SEHNR and CDR2 FQNEAQ (reference sequence). Trimming cost V 7 bases and J 3 bases, with 8 bases left between them. CDR3 DNA: TGTGCCAGCAACTCAGGGACAGATACGCAGTATTTT. Its translation is CASNSGTDTQYF.

V and J are TRBV29-1 and TRBJ2-2; D not resolved. Germline V gives CDR1 SQVTM, CDR2 ANQGSEA. Between the trimmed V and J ends, which lost 6 bases and 1 base, there was a span of 9 bases. The CDR3 contains 13 residues. The CDR3 DNA reads TGCAGCGTCCGGGCACTGAACACCGGGGAGCTGTTTTTT. The encoded protein is CSVRALNTGELFF.

The rearrangement links TRBV4-3 to TRBJ1-2; 8 nucleotides agree with TRBD1. Trimming took 3 bases from V and 2 from J; bases not matched to a gene: 2. Germline CDR1 reads LGHNA; CDR2 reads YSLEER. This CDR3 spans 14 amino acids. The CDR3: CASSQAGGNYGYTF. The CDR3 coding sequence is TGCGCCAGCAGCCAGGCAGGGGGCAACTATGGCTACACCTTC.